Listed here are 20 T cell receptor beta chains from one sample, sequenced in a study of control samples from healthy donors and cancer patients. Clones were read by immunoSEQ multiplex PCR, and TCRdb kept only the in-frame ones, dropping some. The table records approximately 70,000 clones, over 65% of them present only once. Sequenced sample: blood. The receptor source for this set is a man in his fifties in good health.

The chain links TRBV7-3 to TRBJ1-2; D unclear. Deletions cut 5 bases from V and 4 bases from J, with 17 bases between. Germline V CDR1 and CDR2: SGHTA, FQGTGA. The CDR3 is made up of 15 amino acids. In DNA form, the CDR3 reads TGTGCCAGCAGCCTGTTCTCGGGGAGGAGCTATGGCTACACCTTC. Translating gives CASSLFSGRSYGYTF.

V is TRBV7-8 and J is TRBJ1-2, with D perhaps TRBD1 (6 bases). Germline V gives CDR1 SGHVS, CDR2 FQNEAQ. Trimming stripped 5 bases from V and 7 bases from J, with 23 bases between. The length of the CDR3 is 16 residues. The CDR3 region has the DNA TGTGCCAGCAGCGCCCCCTTGGGCAGGGGAAAGGGTGGCTACACCTTC. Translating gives CASSAPLGRGKGGYTF.

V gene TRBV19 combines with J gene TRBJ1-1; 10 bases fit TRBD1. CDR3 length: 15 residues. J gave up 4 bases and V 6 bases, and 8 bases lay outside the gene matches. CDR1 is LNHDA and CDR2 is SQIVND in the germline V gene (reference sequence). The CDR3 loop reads CASSDDRGRITEAFF. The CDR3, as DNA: TGTGCCAGTAGCGACGACAGGGGGCGCATCACTGAAGCTTTCTTT.

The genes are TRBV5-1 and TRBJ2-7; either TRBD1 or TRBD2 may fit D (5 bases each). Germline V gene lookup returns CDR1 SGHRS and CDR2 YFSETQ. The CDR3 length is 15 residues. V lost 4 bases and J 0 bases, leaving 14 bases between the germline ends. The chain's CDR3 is CASSAHGTYSYEQYF. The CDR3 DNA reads TGCGCCAGCAGCGCCCATGGGACCTACTCCTACGAGCAGTACTTC.

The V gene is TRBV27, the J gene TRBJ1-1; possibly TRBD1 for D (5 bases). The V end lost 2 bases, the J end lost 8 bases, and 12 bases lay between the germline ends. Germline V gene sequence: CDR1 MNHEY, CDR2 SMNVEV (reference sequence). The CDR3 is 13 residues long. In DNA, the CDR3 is TGTGCCAGCAGTTTAAAGGCAAGGACAGAAGCTTTCTTT. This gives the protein CASSLKARTEAFF.

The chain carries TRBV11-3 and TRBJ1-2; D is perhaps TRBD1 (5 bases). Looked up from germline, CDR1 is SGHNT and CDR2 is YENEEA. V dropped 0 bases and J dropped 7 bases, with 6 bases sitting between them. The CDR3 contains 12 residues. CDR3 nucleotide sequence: TGTGCCAGCAGCTTAGAAGGGGCTGGCTACACCTTC. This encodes CASSLEGAGYTF.

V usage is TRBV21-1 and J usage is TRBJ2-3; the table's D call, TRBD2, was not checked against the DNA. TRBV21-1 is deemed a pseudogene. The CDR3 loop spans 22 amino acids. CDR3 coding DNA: TGTGCCAGCAGCAATTGCGGAGGGAACAGAGGACTAGCGGGGGATGTCACAGATACGCAGTATTTT. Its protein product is CASSNCGGNRGLAGDVTDTQYF.

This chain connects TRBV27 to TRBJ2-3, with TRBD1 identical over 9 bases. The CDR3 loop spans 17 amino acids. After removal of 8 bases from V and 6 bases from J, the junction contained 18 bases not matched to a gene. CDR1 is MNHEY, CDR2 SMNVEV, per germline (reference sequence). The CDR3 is CASRRNRPDRGTDTQYF. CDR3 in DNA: TGTGCCAGCCGACGAAATAGGCCGGACAGGGGTACGGATACGCAGTATTTT.

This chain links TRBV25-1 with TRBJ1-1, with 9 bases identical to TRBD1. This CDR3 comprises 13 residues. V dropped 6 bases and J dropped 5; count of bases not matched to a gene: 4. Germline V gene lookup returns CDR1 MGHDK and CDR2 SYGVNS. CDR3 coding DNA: TGTGCCAGCAGGGGACAGGGTCGAACTGAAGCTTTCTTT. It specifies CASRGQGRTEAFF.

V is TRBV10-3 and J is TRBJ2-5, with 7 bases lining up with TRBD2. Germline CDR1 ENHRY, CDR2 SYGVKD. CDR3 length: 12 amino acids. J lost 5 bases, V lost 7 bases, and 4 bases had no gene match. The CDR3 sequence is CAIKGEGETQYF. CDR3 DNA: TGTGCCATCAAAGGGGAGGGGGAGACCCAGTACTTC.

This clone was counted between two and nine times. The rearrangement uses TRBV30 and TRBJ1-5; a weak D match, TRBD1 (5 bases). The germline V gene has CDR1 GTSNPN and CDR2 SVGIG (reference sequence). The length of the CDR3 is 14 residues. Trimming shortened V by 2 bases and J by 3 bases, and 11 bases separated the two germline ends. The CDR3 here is CAWSSRGINQPQHF. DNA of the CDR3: TGTGCCTGGAGTTCTAGGGGAATCAATCAGCCCCAGCATTTT.

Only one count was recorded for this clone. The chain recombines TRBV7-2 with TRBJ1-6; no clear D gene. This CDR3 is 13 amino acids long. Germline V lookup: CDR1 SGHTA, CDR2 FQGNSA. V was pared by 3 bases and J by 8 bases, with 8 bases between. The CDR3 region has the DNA TGTGCCAGCAGCTTCCGGATTGATTCACCCCTCCACTTT. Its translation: CASSFRIDSPLHF.

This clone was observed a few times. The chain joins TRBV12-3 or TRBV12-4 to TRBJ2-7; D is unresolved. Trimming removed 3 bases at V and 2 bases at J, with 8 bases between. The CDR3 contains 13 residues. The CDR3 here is CASSFNTPYEQYF. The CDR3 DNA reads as TGTGCCAGCAGTTTTAACACTCCCTACGAGCAGTACTTC.

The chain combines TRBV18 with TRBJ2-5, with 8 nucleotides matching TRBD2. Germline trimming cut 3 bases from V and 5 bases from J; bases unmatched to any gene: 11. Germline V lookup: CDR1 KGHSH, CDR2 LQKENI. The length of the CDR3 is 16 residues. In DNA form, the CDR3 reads TGTGCCAGCTCACCGAAAGGACTAGCCGGCGGGGAGACCCAGTACTTC. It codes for CASSPKGLAGGETQYF.

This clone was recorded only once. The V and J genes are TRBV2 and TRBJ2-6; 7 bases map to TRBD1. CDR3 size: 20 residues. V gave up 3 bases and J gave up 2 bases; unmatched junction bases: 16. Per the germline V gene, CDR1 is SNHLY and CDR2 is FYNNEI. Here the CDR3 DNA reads TGTGCCAGCAGTGAGGTGAGGGGGCCACTCATAAGTACTGGGGCCAACGTCCTGACTTTC. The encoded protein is CASSEVRGPLISTGANVLTF.

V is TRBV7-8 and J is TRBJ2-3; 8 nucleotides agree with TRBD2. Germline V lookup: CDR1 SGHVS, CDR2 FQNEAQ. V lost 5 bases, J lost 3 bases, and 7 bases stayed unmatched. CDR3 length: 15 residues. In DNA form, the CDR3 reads TGTGCCAGCAGCCGCAGCGGGAGTGGAACAGATACGCAGTATTTT. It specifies CASSRSGSGTDTQYF. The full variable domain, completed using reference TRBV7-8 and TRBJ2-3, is GAGVSQSPRYKVAKRGQDVALRCDPISGHVSLFWYQQALGQGPEFLTYFQNEAQLDKSGLPSDRFFAERPEGSVSTLKIQRTQQEDSAVYLCASSRSGSGTDTQYFGPGTRLTVL.

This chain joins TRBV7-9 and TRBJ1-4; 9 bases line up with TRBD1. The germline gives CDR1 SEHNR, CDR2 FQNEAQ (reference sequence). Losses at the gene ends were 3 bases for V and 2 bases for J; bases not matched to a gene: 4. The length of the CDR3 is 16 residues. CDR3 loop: CASSLRGQGTNEKLFF. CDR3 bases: TGTGCCAGCAGCTTGAGAGGACAGGGGACTAATGAAAAACTGTTTTTT.

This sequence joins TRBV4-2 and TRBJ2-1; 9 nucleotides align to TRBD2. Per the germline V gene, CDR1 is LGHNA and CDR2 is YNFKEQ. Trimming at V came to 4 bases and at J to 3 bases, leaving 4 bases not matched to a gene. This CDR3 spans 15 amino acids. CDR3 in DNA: TGTGCCAGCAGCCTTTCTAGCGGGATCTACAATGAGCAGTTCTTC. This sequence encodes CASSLSSGIYNEQFF.

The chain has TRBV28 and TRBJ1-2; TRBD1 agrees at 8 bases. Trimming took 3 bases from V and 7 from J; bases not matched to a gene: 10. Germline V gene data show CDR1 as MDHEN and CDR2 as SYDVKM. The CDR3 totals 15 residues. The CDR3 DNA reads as TGTGCCAGCAGTTTCTCGGTACAGGGGGTGGTTGGCTACACCTTC. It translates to CASSFSVQGVVGYTF.

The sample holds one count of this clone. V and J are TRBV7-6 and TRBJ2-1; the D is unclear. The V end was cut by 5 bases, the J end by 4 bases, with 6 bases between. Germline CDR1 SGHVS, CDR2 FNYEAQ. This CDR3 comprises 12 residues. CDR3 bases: TGTGCCAGCAGCCCCAGGTACAATGAGCAGTTCTTC. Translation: CASSPRYNEQFF.